The entry below gives a single T cell receptor (beta chain) sequence along with its context. What it binds is not known. The method was immunoSEQ multiplex PCR; TCRdb's version includes in-frame clones alone and lacks a portion of them. The sample lists 120,000 to 150,000 clones; around nine tenths were seen once. This CDR3 is built from 13 residues. Per the germline V gene, CDR1 is SGHTA and CDR2 is FQGNSA. Trimming took 3 bases from V and 3 from J, leaving 9 bases between them. This record belongs to a study of T cell responses to AZD1222 COVID-19 vaccine. Findings and limits, study-wide: Spike-specific TCR breadth and depth went up after people got two AZD1222 doses. Females made up more of the donors, who were largely white British, and clonal diversity may have come out too low.

This specimen was peripheral blood, taken on day 0 of AZD1222 vaccination. The clonotype comes from an adult in good health. The chain joins TRBV7-2 to TRBJ2-7, with unresolved D. The CDR3 here is CASSFEARYEQYF. CDR3 DNA sequence: TGTGCCAGCAGCTTCGAAGCCCGCTACGAGCAGTACTTC.